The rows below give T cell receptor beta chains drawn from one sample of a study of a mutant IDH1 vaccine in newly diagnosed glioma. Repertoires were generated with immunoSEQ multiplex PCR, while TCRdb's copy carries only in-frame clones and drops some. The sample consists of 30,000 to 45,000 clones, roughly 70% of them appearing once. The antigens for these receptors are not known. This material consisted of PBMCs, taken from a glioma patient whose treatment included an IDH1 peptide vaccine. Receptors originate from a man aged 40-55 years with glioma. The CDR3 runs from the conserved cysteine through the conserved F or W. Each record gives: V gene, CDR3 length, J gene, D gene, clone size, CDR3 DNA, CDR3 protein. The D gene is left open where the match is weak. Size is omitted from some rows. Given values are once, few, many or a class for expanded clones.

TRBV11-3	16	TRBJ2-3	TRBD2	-	TGTGCCAGCAGCCTTGAGCGGGAGCGGCTAACGGATACGCAGTATTTT	CASSLERERLTDTQYF
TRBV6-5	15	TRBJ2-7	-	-	TGTGCCAGCAGTGTTGGAGCCGGGAGCTCCTACGAGCAGTACTTC	CASSVGAGSSYEQYF
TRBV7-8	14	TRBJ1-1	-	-	TGTGCCAGCAGCTCGAGGGAAGGGAACACTGAAGCTTTCTTT	CASSSREGNTEAFF
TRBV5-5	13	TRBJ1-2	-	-	TGTGCCAGCAGCTTGACGCCAGCCTATGGCTACACCTTC	CASSLTPAYGYTF
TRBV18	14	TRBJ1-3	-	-	TGTGCCAGCTCCCCTTCCAGGGAGGCGGACACCATATATTTT	CASSPSREADTIYF
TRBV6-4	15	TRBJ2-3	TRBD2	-	TGTGCCAGCAGTTACACAAGCGGGGCCCGTGATACGCAGTATTTT	CASSYTSGARDTQYF
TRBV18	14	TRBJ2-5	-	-	TGTGCCAGCTCACCATACGGGAGCAGAGAGACCCAGTACTTC	CASSPYGSRETQYF
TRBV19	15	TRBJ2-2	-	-	TGTGCCAGTAGTGCACTAGAAATAAGCACCGGGGAGCTGTTTTTT	CASSALEISTGELFF
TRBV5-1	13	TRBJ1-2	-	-	TGCGCCAGCAGCTTGGAGGCAGCCCAGGGCTACACCTTC	CASSLEAAQGYTF
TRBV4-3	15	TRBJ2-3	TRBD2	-	TGCGCCAGCAGCCAACTAGCGGGAAGCACAGATACGCAGTATTTT	CASSQLAGSTDTQYF
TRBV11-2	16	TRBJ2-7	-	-	TGTGCCAGCAGCGCTGCGGGACGGAGGTCAATCCACGAGCAGTACTTC	CASSAAGRRSIHEQYF
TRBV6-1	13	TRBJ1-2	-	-	TGTGCCTGCTCCCCTGGGGCTAACTATGGCTACACCTTC	CACSPGANYGYTF
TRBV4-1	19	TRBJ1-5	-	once	TGCGCCAGCAGCCAAGATCAAGTCCGGGGGATCGTGGGCAATCAGCCCCAGCATTTT	CASSQDQVRGIVGNQPQHF
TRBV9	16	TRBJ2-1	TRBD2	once	TGTGCCAGCAGCGTCTACAGTAGCGGGACGTACAATGAGCAGTTCTTC	CASSVYSSGTYNEQFF
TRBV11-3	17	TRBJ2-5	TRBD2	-	TGTGCCAGCAGCTTGTTAACCGGGGGGGCTAGTCAAGAGACCCAGTACTTC	CASSLLTGGASQETQYF
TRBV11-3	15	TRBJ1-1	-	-	TGTGCCAGCAGCCCCTTGGGCGCACGGTATACTGAAGCTTTCTTT	CASSPLGARYTEAFF
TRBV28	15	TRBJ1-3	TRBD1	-	TGTGCCAGCTACAGGGGGCGCGTTGTCGGAAACACCATATATTTT	CASYRGRVVGNTIYF
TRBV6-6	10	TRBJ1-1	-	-	TGTGCCTCTGGGAACACTGAAGCTTTCTTT	CASGNTEAFF
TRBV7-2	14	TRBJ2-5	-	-	TGTGCCAGCAGCTTAGGATCAGTTGGGGAGACCCAGTACTTC	CASSLGSVGETQYF
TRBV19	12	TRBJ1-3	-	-	TGTGCCAGCGATAGCCTTGGAAACACCATATATTTT	CASDSLGNTIYF
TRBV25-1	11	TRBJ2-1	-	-	TGTGCCAGCAGTGAATGGCGGGAGCAGTTCTTC	CASSEWREQFF
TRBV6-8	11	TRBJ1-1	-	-	TGTGCCAGCAGATGGAAGACTGAAGCTTTCTTT	CASRWKTEAFF
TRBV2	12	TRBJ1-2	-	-	TGTGCCAGCAGTGATTCTTACTATGGCTACACCTTC	CASSDSYYGYTF
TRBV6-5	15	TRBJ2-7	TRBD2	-	TGTGCCAGCAGCCCCACTAGCGGGTCCACCTACGAGCAGTACTTC	CASSPTSGSTYEQYF
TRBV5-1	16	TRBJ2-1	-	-	TGCGCCAGCAGCTTGGGGGACTTACGCTCCTACAATGAGCAGTTCTTC	CASSLGDLRSYNEQFF
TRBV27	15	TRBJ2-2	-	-	TGTGCCAGCAGTTTGAGGCCGACGCCCTTTCCACCGCTGTTTTTT	CASSLRPTPFPPLFF
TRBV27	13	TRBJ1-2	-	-	TGTGCCAGCAGTTTAGGCAGGGATTATGGCTACACCTTC	CASSLGRDYGYTF
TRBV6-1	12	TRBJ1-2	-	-	TGTGCCAGCAGTAAACAGGGTGGTGGCTACACCTTC	CASSKQGGGYTF
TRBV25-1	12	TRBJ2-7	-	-	TGTGCCAGCAGTGGGGCGCTCTACGAGCAGTACTTC	CASSGALYEQYF
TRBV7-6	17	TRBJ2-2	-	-	TGTGCCAGCAGCTTAGCTTGGATAGGGCAGGGCACCGGGGAGCTGTTTTTT	CASSLAWIGQGTGELFF
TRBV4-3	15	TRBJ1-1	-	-	TGCGCCAGCAGCCGAGCTACAGGGCTGAACACTGAAGCTTTCTTT	CASSRATGLNTEAFF
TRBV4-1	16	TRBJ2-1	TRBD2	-	TGCGCCAGCAGGTCACTCGCGGGAGGCGGGTACAATGAGCAGTTCTTC	CASRSLAGGGYNEQFF
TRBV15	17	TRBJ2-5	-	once	TGTGCCACCAGCAGAGATCAGGGACCCCCAGGCCAAGAGACCCAGTACTTC	CATSRDQGPPGQETQYF
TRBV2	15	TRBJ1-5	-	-	TGTGCCAGCAGTGCCGGGCAAATTAGCAATCAGCCCCAGCATTTT	CASSAGQISNQPQHF